These 25 T cell receptor beta chains originate from one sample sequenced in a study of cytomegalovirus exposure and HLA in healthy donors. The PCR was carried out with 60 Vbeta primers and 13 Jbeta primers. Only in-frame clones appear in the TCRdb table, and some are missing; sequencing was by immunoSEQ multiplex PCR. The sample has 150,000 to 200,000 clones, approximately 86% seen once. The specimen was PBMCs. These receptors all stem from a woman in her late teens or twenties in good health and CMV-seronegative.

J is TRBJ2-1 and V is TRBV28; 10 nucleotides match TRBD2. The V segment lost 6 bases and the J segment 3 bases; nucleotides outside the gene matches: 8. This CDR3 has 16 amino acids. Germline V gene lookup returns CDR1 MDHEN and CDR2 SYDVKM. CDR3 coding DNA: TGTGCCAGCAGCTTCATTAGCGGGAGGAACTACAATGAGCAGTTCTTC. This translates into CASSFISGRNYNEQFF.

V is TRBV7-9 and J is TRBJ2-7; tentative D call: TRBD2 (6 bases). The CDR3 sequence is 15 residues long. Looked up from germline, CDR1 is SEHNR and CDR2 is FQNEAQ (reference sequence). V was shortened by 5 bases and J by 3 bases, with 17 bases between the two germline ends. CDR3 region: CASSPGRGLGYEQYF. CDR3 bases: TGTGCCAGCAGCCCCGGGAGAGGGTTAGGCTACGAGCAGTACTTC.

The chain carries TRBV6-5 and TRBJ1-1; D is unclear. CDR3 length equals 15 residues. Germline V gene data show CDR1 as MNHEY and CDR2 as SVGAGI. Trimming cost V 0 bases and J 2 bases, with 10 bases left between them. The CDR3, as DNA: TGTGCCAGCAGTTACTCAGGAGAAAGCAACACTGAAGCTTTCTTT. Its protein product is CASSYSGESNTEAFF.

This clone was counted once. The CDR3 is CASSGPLNAGEKSTDTQYF. CDR3 sequence (DNA): TGCGCCAGCAGTGGGCCCCTCAATGCGGGGGAAAAAAGCACAGATACGCAGTATTTT. V gene TRBV10-1 combines with J gene TRBJ2-3; TRBD2 matches 7 bases. Losses at the gene ends were 4 bases for V and 0 bases for J; bases not matched to a gene: 16. This CDR3 has 19 amino acids. Germline CDR1 and CDR2: WNHNN and SYGVQD (reference sequence).

The chain links TRBV27 to TRBJ2-3; perhaps TRBD1 as D (6 bases). Germline loops: CDR1 MNHEY, CDR2 SMNVEV (reference sequence). Trimming shortened V by 5 bases and J by 6 bases, and 12 bases separated the two germline ends. The CDR3 covers 13 residues. The CDR3 DNA sequence: TGTGCCAGCAGTCTTGGGGGCGAGGATACGCAGTATTTT. Amino acids: CASSLGGEDTQYF.

This chain connects TRBV28 to TRBJ2-7; 7 bases line up with TRBD1. In germline, CDR1 is MDHEN, CDR2 SYDVKM. V was clipped by 4 bases and J by 3 bases; unmatched bases: 0. This CDR3 is built from 12 residues. CDR3 DNA: TGTGCCAGCAGTTGGGACAGCTACGAGCAGTACTTC. It encodes CASSWDSYEQYF.

This chain links TRBV9 with TRBJ2-3, with a tentative D call TRBD1 (6 bases). There are 14 residues in the CDR3. Germline CDR1 is SGDLS and CDR2 is YYNGEE. Between the trimmed V and J ends, which lost 4 bases and 8 bases, there was a span of 17 bases. The CDR3 nucleotides are TGTGCCAGCAGCCAAGGGGGAATCGGTGGTACGCAGTATTTT. Translation gives CASSQGGIGGTQYF.

V and J are TRBV10-3 and TRBJ2-2, with a weak D call TRBD2 (6 bases). Germline CDR1 reads ENHRY; CDR2 reads SYGVKD. This CDR3 is built from 17 residues. Trimming took off 0 bases at V and 5 bases at J, with 16 bases between the two ends. CDR3 sequence: CAISESPWGELTGELFF. CDR3 coding DNA: TGTGCCATCAGTGAGTCGCCTTGGGGGGAGTTGACCGGGGAGCTGTTTTTT.

This clone was picked up one time. The chain has TRBV9 and TRBJ1-1, with unresolved D. This CDR3 is built from 14 residues. From germline, CDR1 is SGDLS and CDR2 YYNGEE. Trimming removed 3 bases at V and 4 bases at J, with 13 bases between. Here the CDR3 reads CASSAPSPGTEAFF. In DNA form, the CDR3 reads TGTGCCAGCAGCGCCCCAAGTCCGGGCACTGAAGCTTTCTTT.

This clone was seen only a few times. The chain links TRBV6-6 to TRBJ2-1; the D is unclear. Trimming cost V 9 bases and J 8 bases, with 14 bases left between them. The CDR3 has 12 amino acids. Per the germline V gene, CDR1 is MNHNY and CDR2 is SVGAGI (reference sequence). The CDR3 sequence: CASSKESYEQFF. The DNA for the CDR3 is TGTGCCAGTTCAAAAGAGAGCTATGAGCAGTTCTTC.

This clone was recorded a few times. The chain joins TRBV6-6 to TRBJ2-2; maybe TRBD2 (6 bases). CDR1 is MNHNY and CDR2 is SVGAGI in the germline V gene (reference sequence). CDR3 size: 14 residues. The V gene lost 4 bases and the J gene lost 7 bases, with 13 bases spanning the gap. The CDR3 protein is CASSSGLGRGELFF. CDR3 nucleotides: TGTGCCAGCAGTTCGGGACTCGGCCGCGGGGAGCTGTTTTTT.

A few counts support this clone. The rearrangement joins TRBV27 to TRBJ1-1, with D unresolved. The germline V and J ends were trimmed by 8 bases and 6 bases, with 16 bases remaining between them. CDR3 length: 13 residues. Germline-derived CDR1 and CDR2 are MNHEY and SMNVEV (reference sequence). CDR3 residues: CASGRVPLSEAFF. The CDR3 coding sequence is TGTGCCAGCGGCCGGGTCCCCCTTTCTGAAGCTTTCTTT.

This chain joins TRBV28 and TRBJ2-7; tentatively, D is TRBD1 (5 bases). V was cut by 2 bases and J by 3 bases, with 17 bases left in between. The CDR3 consists of 16 residues. The germline gives CDR1 MDHEN, CDR2 SYDVKM. The CDR3 loop reads CASSLGPSGALYEQYF. In nucleotides, the CDR3 is TGTGCCAGCAGTTTAGGCCCATCTGGGGCCCTCTACGAGCAGTACTTC.

The J gene is TRBJ2-5, the V gene TRBV6-6, with TRBD1 identical over 10 bases. CDR1 and CDR2 from the germline V gene are MNHNY and SVGAGI (reference sequence). The CDR3 loop spans 16 amino acids. Losses at the gene ends were 3 bases for V and 1 base for J; bases not matched to a gene: 5. The CDR3 coding sequence is TGTGCCAGCAGTTATCATTGGGACAGGGGCCAAGAGACCCAGTACTTC. This sequence encodes CASSYHWDRGQETQYF.

The rearrangement uses TRBV15 and TRBJ1-5; 8 bases align to TRBD1. V lost 8 bases, J lost 7 bases, and 10 bases stayed unmatched. CDR3 length: 14 residues. Germline V gene data show CDR1 as LNHNV and CDR2 as YYDKDF (reference sequence). The CDR3 sequence is CATGFRGPGQPQHF. CDR3 sequence (DNA): TGTGCCACCGGATTCAGGGGGCCGGGGCAGCCCCAGCATTTT.

The chain joins TRBV15 to TRBJ2-3; 12 positions agree with TRBD1. V dropped 5 bases and J dropped 6; count of bases not matched to a gene: 9. The CDR3 has 16 amino acids. Germline lookup yields CDR1 LNHNV and CDR2 YYDKDF (reference sequence). In DNA form, the CDR3 reads TGTGCCACCAGCGGGGGGGACAGGGGGCCTTCGGATACGCAGTATTTT. Residues: CATSGGDRGPSDTQYF.

This clone was picked up one time. V is TRBV9 and J is TRBJ2-2; D is possibly TRBD1 (5 bases). The CDR3 runs 16 residues. CDR1 is SGDLS, CDR2 YYNGEE, per germline. The ends were cut back, 0 bases at V and 0 bases at J, with 9 bases in the middle. DNA for the CDR3: TGTGCCAGCAGCGTAGGGGGCAGGGCGAACACCGGGGAGCTGTTTTTT. As protein: CASSVGGRANTGELFF. The full variable domain, in which reference TRBV9 and TRBJ2-2 provide the parts outside the CDR3, is DSGVTQTPKHLITATGQRVTLRCSPRSGDLSVYWYQQSLDQGLQFLIQYYNGEERAKGNILERFSAQQFPDLHSELNLSSLELGDSALYFCASSVGGRANTGELFFGEGSRLTVL.

This clone was seen a single time. The rearrangement joins TRBV4-1 to TRBJ1-3, with a tentative D call TRBD1 (5 bases). Trimming shortened V by 1 base and J by 4 bases, and 8 bases separated the two germline ends. Germline V gene sequence: CDR1 MGHRA, CDR2 YSYEKL. The CDR3 consists of 14 residues. CDR3 region: CASSQVGVGNTIYF. CDR3 coding DNA: TGCGCCAGCAGCCAAGTAGGGGTGGGAAACACCATATATTTT.

The chain carries TRBV9 and TRBJ2-1; TRBD2 matches 16 bases. The V gene end was trimmed by 2 bases and the J gene end by 9 bases; junction bases not matched to a gene: 5. The V gene's germline CDR1 is SGDLS and CDR2 YYNGEE. The CDR3 length is 16 residues. CDR3 in DNA: TGTGCCAGCAGCGTGCGGGGACTAGCGGGGGGGCTTGAGCAGTTCTTC. It is translated as CASSVRGLAGGLEQFF.

J is TRBJ2-1 and V is TRBV6-5; the match to TRBD2 covers 12 bases. Germline CDR1 reads MNHEY; CDR2 reads SVGAGI. This CDR3 region has 15 residues. V shed 5 bases, J shed 4 bases, and the junction held 3 bases outside the gene matches. The CDR3 reads CASSKTSGGYNEQFF. CDR3 sequence (DNA): TGTGCCAGCAGTAAAACTAGCGGGGGGTACAATGAGCAGTTCTTC.

The gene calls are TRBV30 and TRBJ2-3; D gene uncertain. Trimming left V 4 bases short and J 2 bases short, with 4 bases between. This CDR3 has 11 residues. Germline CDR1 reads GTSNPN; CDR2 reads SVGIG (reference sequence). CDR3 nucleotides: TGTGCCTGGACTATCACAGATACGCAGTATTTT. Protein sequence: CAWTITDTQYF.

The chain carries TRBV7-2 and TRBJ1-1; 9 bases are a match to TRBD1. CDR1 SGHTA and CDR2 FQGNSA come from the germline V gene. The trim removed 11 bases at V and 1 base at J, leaving 5 bases unmatched. This CDR3 has 13 amino acids. CDR3 nucleotides: TGTGCCGACAAACAGGGGGCGAACACTGAAGCTTTCTTT. This encodes CADKQGANTEAFF.

This clone was detected only once. This chain links TRBV7-9 with TRBJ1-1; maybe TRBD1 (6 bases). Trimming removed 5 bases from V and 4 bases from J, with 20 bases in between. Germline CDR1 is SEHNR and CDR2 is FQNEAQ (reference sequence). The CDR3 has 16 residues. The DNA for the CDR3 is TGTGCCAGCAGCCGTTCGAGGGGGGGCGAGGGCACTGAAGCTTTCTTT. This sequence encodes CASSRSRGGEGTEAFF.

The chain is built from TRBV4-2 and TRBJ2-2, with 13 bases matching TRBD2. The CDR3 is made up of 18 amino acids. Germline CDR1 and CDR2: LGHNA and YNFKEQ. The J segment lost 4 bases and the V segment lost 3 bases, leaving 8 bases of the junction unmatched. CDR3 residues: CASSQNPGLAGTTGELFF. The CDR3 DNA follows: TGTGCCAGCAGCCAGAATCCGGGACTAGCGGGGACCACCGGGGAGCTGTTTTTT.

V usage is TRBV30 and J usage is TRBJ2-3, with 8 bases fitting TRBD1. Germline V gives CDR1 GTSNPN, CDR2 SVGIG (reference sequence). The V and J ends lost 4 bases and 2 bases, in that order; junction bases with no gene match: 5. CDR3 length: 14 amino acids. The DNA of the CDR3 is TGTGCCTGGACCAGGGGGCGTTCCACAGATACGCAGTATTTT. It is translated as CAWTRGRSTDTQYF.